This TCR beta chain is drawn from a study of T cell clusters in autoimmune cytopenias. The study, taken as a whole, reports: The cluster-lack signature was not seen for secondary cytopenia versus chronic lymphocytic leukemia.

Judged by frequency, this clonotype is medium-sized. Its target is unknown. Per germline, CDR1 MNHEY and CDR2 SMNVEV (reference sequence). The CDR3 has 17 amino acids. About 37,500 genome equivalents of blood DNA were amplified for TRB. TRB rearrangements were amplified by touch-down multiplex PCR with mixed TRB-A/B primers. Using the multiplex PCR reads, TCRdb records one entry per CDR3 protein without DNA. This sample's table has about 4,200 distinct CDR3 sequences. The sample was also linked to a second study, of T cell repertoires in aging, cancer and after chemotherapy. In that study: Six age groups, ranging from 30 or younger to 70 or older, included the donors. Untreated cancer patients had significantly lower blood TCR diversity than age-matched healthy donors.

This TCR derives from a human donor in good health. The genes are TRBV27 and TRBJ2-3. The sample comprised peripheral blood. The CDR3 sequence is CASSQRPKSTSTDTQYF.